The 20 T cell receptor beta chains given below trace back to one sample, sequenced in a study of radiotherapy plus CTLA-4 blockade in lung cancer. Libraries were prepared by immunoSEQ multiplex PCR; TCRdb keeps only in-frame clonotypes and omits some of them. The sample records approximately 45,000 clones, 63% being singletons. The starting material was peripheral blood, obtained from a patient treated with radiotherapy plus ipilimumab. These receptor sequences come from a human donor with non-small cell lung cancer who had a partial response to radiotherapy plus ipilimumab.

The chain combines TRBV7-2 with TRBJ2-7; 9 bases agree with TRBD1. The CDR3 runs to 15 residues. J gave up 2 bases and V 5 bases, and 7 bases lay outside the gene matches. The germline gives CDR1 SGHTA, CDR2 FQGNSA. CDR3 nucleotides: TGTGCCAGCAGCGCCGGGACAGGGTATACCTACGAGCAGTACTTC. Amino acids: CASSAGTGYTYEQYF.

The chain uses TRBV29-1 and TRBJ2-2; 10 bases align to TRBD2. Germline V gives CDR1 SQVTM, CDR2 ANQGSEA. CDR3 length equals 15 residues. Unmatched junction bases numbered 1, after V lost 1 base and J lost 2 bases. CDR3: CSVEGTSGNTGELFF. The CDR3 nucleotides read TGCAGCGTTGAAGGGACTAGCGGCAACACCGGGGAGCTGTTTTTT.

This clone was observed a few times. J is TRBJ1-1 and V is TRBV5-1; TRBD1 is a possible D gene (5 bases). Deletions cut 5 bases from V and 3 bases from J, with 11 bases between. Per germline, CDR1 SGHRS and CDR2 YFSETQ. The CDR3 spans 13 residues. CDR3: CASSSGVDTEAFF. Written as DNA, the CDR3 is TGCGCCAGCAGTTCGGGGGTGGACACTGAAGCTTTCTTT.

The V call is TRBV7-2, the J call TRBJ2-1; 15 nucleotides match TRBD2. The germline V gene has CDR1 SGHTA and CDR2 FQGNSA. V lost 2 bases, J lost 10 bases, and 6 bases stayed unmatched. This CDR3 has 16 amino acids. The CDR3 loop reads CASSLPGLAGGVEQFF. The CDR3 DNA follows: TGTGCCAGCAGCTTACCCGGACTAGCGGGGGGGGTGGAGCAGTTCTTC.

On this clone: One junction end does not reproduce the germline sequence, and a read error may be involved. The V and J genes are TRBV9 and TRBJ2-6; 8 bases map to TRBD1. The CDR3 is 17 amino acids. Germline CDR1 reads SGDLS; CDR2 reads YYNGEE. CDR3 in DNA: TGTGCCAGCAGCCAGGGGGCATTTTCCTCTGGGGCCAACGTCCTGATTTTC. Its translation: CASSQGAFSSGANVLIF.

The chain has TRBV7-3 and TRBJ2-1; the D is unclear. In germline, CDR1 is SGHTA, CDR2 FQGTGA. Trimming removed 5 bases at V and 4 bases at J, with 15 bases between. CDR3 length equals 15 residues. Here the CDR3 reads CASSLYQARYNEQFF. The CDR3 DNA sequence: TGTGCCAGCAGCCTCTATCAGGCCCGTTACAATGAGCAGTTCTTC.

CDR3 nucleotides: TGTGCCAGCAGCTCCCGGGTCGCGGGACTAGGGGTGTACGAGCAGTACTTC. The encoded protein is CASSSRVAGLGVYEQYF. The chain has TRBV5-6 and TRBJ2-7, with 8 nucleotides matching TRBD2. There are 17 residues in the CDR3. Per germline, CDR1 SGHDT and CDR2 YYEEEE. With 3 bases clipped from V and 4 bases from J, the junction kept 15 bases outside the gene matches.

CDR3 in amino acids: CASSLFSGGDSYEQYF. The CDR3 DNA reads TGTGCCAGCAGCTTGTTTAGCGGGGGGGACTCCTACGAGCAGTACTTC. The genes are TRBV5-6 and TRBJ2-7; 11 nucleotides line up with TRBD2. The J segment lost 0 bases and the V segment lost 1 base, leaving 3 bases of the junction unmatched. Germline lookup yields CDR1 SGHDT and CDR2 YYEEEE. CDR3 length: 16 residues.

The chain carries TRBV7-2 and TRBJ1-1, with 7 bases that match TRBD1. The CDR3 extends over 14 amino acids. From germline, CDR1 is SGHTA and CDR2 FQGNSA. V shed 5 bases and J 5 bases; nucleotides not matched to a gene: 8. DNA of the CDR3: TGTGCCAGCAGCCTCCGACAGGGAGGTACTGAAGCTTTCTTT. Its protein is CASSLRQGGTEAFF.

In its sample, this clone was seen a few times. The V gene is TRBV11-2, the J gene TRBJ2-5; D not resolved. The J call is uncertain, as TRBJ2-7 better fits the DNA end. The germline V gene encodes CDR1 SGHAT and CDR2 FQNNGV. The CDR3 extends over 15 amino acids. CDR3 amino acids: CASSSNPYSSYEQYF. CDR3 nucleotides: TGTGCCAGCAGCTCGAACCCATACAGCTCCTACGAGCAGTACTTC.

A single count supports this clone. This chain links TRBV6-1 with TRBJ2-6; D call uncertain. Germline CDR1 is MNHNS and CDR2 is SASEGT. CDR3 length equals 14 residues. Trimming cost V 7 bases and J 0 bases, with 7 bases left between them. CDR3: CASKAISGANVLTF. DNA for the CDR3: TGTGCCAGCAAAGCTATCTCTGGGGCCAACGTCCTGACTTTC.

V and J are TRBV2 and TRBJ1-3; 7 positions match TRBD1. V was pared by 6 bases and J by 4 bases, with 9 bases of the junction left unmatched. Per the germline V gene, CDR1 is SNHLY and CDR2 is FYNNEI. The CDR3 consists of 15 residues. CDR3 amino acids: CASRPDRESGNTIYF. The CDR3 DNA is TGTGCCAGCAGACCTGACAGGGAGTCCGGAAACACCATATATTTT.

The chain is built from TRBV19 and TRBJ1-1; the D gene is possibly TRBD1 (5 bases). Germline assignment: CDR1 LNHDA and CDR2 SQIVND (reference sequence). The CDR3 contains 11 residues. V was cut by 1 base and J by 13 bases, with 10 bases left in between. The CDR3 is CASSIVGELFF. The CDR3 DNA reads TGTGCCAGTAGTATAGTAGGGGAACTTTTCTTT.

This chain uses TRBV7-2 with TRBJ2-5; D remains ambiguous. Between the trimmed V and J ends, which lost 5 bases and 5 bases, there was a span of 6 bases. The germline gives CDR1 SGHTA, CDR2 FQGNSA. The CDR3 spans 11 residues. The CDR3 reads CASSLKETQYF. In nucleotides, the CDR3 is TGTGCCAGCAGCCTAAAGGAGACCCAGTACTTC.

This clone was recorded at least ten times. The V call is TRBV6-6, the J call TRBJ2-2; D possibly corresponds to TRBD1 (6 bases). The V end lost 2 bases, the J end lost 8 bases, and 9 bases lay between the germline ends. The CDR3 is made up of 13 amino acids. Germline V CDR1 and CDR2: MNHNY, SVGAGI (reference sequence). The CDR3 loop is CASSYTGIGELFF. In DNA form, the CDR3 reads TGTGCCAGCAGTTACACAGGGATAGGGGAGCTGTTTTTT.

The chain has TRBV4-3 and TRBJ1-2, with TRBD1 identical over 8 bases. The CDR3 is 16 amino acids. CDR1 and CDR2 from the germline V gene are LGHNA and YSLEER. The ends lost 0 bases at V and 3 bases at J; junction bases unmatched: 6. CDR3 nucleotides: TGCGCCAGCAGCCAAGAGACAGGGGATCGCGACTATGGCTACACCTTC. It translates to CASSQETGDRDYGYTF.

This clone was detected only a few times. The chain employs TRBV2 and TRBJ1-2; tentative D call: TRBD1 (5 bases). The V end was cut by 8 bases, the J end by 0 bases, with 13 bases between. CDR3 size: 14 residues. Germline CDR1 and CDR2: SNHLY and FYNNEI. The CDR3 DNA sequence: TGTGCCAGCGACAGCCCTCCTGCTAACTATGGCTACACCTTC. Encoded protein: CASDSPPANYGYTF. Drawing the rest from reference TRBV2 and TRBJ1-2, the complete variable domain is EPEVTQTPSHQVTQMGQEVILRCVPISNHLYFYWYRQILGQKVEFLVSFYNNEISEKSEIFDDQFSVERPDGSNFTLKIRSTKLEDSAMYFCASDSPPANYGYTFGSGTRLTVV.

This clone was counted only a few times. CDR3 sequence (DNA): TGCGCCAGCAGCCAAGATCAAGGGACACCCTGGGGCTACACCTTC. Translated, it gives CASSQDQGTPWGYTF. This chain connects TRBV4-3 to TRBJ1-2, with D possibly TRBD1 on 6 matching bases. Looked up from germline, CDR1 is LGHNA and CDR2 is YSLEER. The germline V and J ends were trimmed by 0 bases and 8 bases, with 16 bases remaining between them. This CDR3 region has 15 residues.

This sequence joins TRBV20-1 and TRBJ2-1; D is unresolved. Germline CDR1 reads DFQATT; CDR2 reads SNEGSKA (reference sequence). The CDR3 is 11 amino acids. Trimming cost V 2 bases and J 8 bases, with 7 bases left between them. CDR3 DNA sequence: TGCAGTGCTAGAAGCCTTTATGAGCAGTTCTTC. This codes for CSARSLYEQFF.

The chain links TRBV7-9 to TRBJ2-5; TRBD2 agrees at 10 bases. Germline assignment: CDR1 SEHNR and CDR2 FQNEAQ (reference sequence). The CDR3 is 15 amino acids. Germline trimming cut 1 base from V and 5 bases from J; bases unmatched to any gene: 4. CDR3 nucleotide sequence: TGTGCCAGCAGCTTAGGGACTAGCGGTGTGGAGACCCAGTACTTC. Protein sequence: CASSLGTSGVETQYF.